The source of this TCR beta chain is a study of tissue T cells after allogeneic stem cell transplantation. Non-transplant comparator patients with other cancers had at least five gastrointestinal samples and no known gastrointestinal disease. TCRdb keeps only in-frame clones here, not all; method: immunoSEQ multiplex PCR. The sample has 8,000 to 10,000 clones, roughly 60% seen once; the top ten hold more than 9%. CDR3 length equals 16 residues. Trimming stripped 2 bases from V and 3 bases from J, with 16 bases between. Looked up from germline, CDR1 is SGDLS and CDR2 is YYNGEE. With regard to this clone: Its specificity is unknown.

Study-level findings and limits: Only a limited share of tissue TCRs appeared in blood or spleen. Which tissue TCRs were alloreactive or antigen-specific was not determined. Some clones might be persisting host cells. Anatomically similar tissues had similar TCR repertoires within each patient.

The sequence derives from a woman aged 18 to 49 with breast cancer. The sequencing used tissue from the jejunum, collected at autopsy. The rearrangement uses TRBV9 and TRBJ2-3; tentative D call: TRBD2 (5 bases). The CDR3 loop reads CASSVGQMGGTDTQYF. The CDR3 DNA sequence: TGTGCCAGCAGCGTCGGGCAAATGGGCGGGACAGATACGCAGTATTTT.